This T cell receptor (beta chain) comes out of a study of T cell changes during pregnancy in multiple sclerosis. There are 15 residues in the CDR3. Looked up from germline, CDR1 is MDHEN and CDR2 is SYDVKM. Between the trimmed V and J ends, which lost 2 bases and 6 bases, there was a span of 17 bases. The protocol was immunoSEQ multiplex PCR, while the TCRdb copy is restricted to in-frame clones and leaves out a portion. Altogether approximately 97,000 clones are present, 90% to 95% being singletons, with the ten largest covering less than 2%. The sequences come from peripheral blood, collected after pregnancy. The source is a female donor in good health, enrolled as a control in a pregnancy study. The rearrangement joins TRBV28 to TRBJ2-7; D perhaps matches TRBD1 (6 bases). The CDR3 loop reads CASSLGGQGSLEQYF. CDR3 nucleotides: TGTGCCAGCAGTTTAGGCGGGCAGGGGAGCCTCGAGCAGTACTTC.